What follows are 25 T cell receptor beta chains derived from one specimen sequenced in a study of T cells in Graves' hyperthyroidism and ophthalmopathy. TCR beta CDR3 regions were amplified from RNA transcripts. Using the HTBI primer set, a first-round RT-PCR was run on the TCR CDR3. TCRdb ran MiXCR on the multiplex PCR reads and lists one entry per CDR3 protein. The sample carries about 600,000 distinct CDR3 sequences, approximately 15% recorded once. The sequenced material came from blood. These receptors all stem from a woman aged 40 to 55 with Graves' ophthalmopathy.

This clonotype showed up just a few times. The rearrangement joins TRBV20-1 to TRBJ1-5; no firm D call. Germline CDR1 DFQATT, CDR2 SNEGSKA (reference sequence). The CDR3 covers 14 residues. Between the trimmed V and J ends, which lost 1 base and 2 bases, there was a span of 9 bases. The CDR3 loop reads CSARAAYGNQPQHF. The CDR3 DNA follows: TGCAGTGCTAGAGCGGCGTATGGCAATCAGCCCCAGCATTTT.

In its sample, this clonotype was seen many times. CDR3 nucleotides: TGTGCCAGCAGCTTAGTGGGGACGCGATCGGATACGCAGTATTTT. It codes for CASSLVGTRSDTQYF. This rearrangement joins TRBV7-2 to TRBJ2-3, with D tentatively TRBD1 or TRBD2 (5 bases each). Germline CDR1 and CDR2: SGHTA and FQGNSA. V was pared by 1 base and J by 6 bases, with 14 bases between. The CDR3 contains 15 residues.

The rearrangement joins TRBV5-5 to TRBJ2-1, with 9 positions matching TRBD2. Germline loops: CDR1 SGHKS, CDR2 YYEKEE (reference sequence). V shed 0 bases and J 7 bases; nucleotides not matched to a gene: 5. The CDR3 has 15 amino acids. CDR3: CASSLGAGGRNEQFF. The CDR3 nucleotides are TGTGCCAGCAGCTTGGGGGCGGGGGGGCGTAATGAGCAGTTCTTC.

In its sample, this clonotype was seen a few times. CDR3 DNA: TGTGCCACCAGCGACCGACGGGCAGATACGCAGTATTTT. Its protein product is CATSDRRADTQYF. V usage is TRBV15 and J usage is TRBJ2-3; the D is unclear. Germline V gene sequence: CDR1 LNHNV, CDR2 YYDKDF (reference sequence). The CDR3 is 13 amino acids. V lost 5 bases and J 4 bases, leaving 10 bases between the germline ends. The full variable domain, completed using reference TRBV15 and TRBJ2-3, is DAMVIQNPRYQVTQFGKPVTLSCSQTLNHNVMYWYQQKSSQAPKLLFHYYDKDFNNEADTPDNFQSRRPNTSFCFLDIRSPGLGDTAMYLCATSDRRADTQYFGPGTRLTVL.

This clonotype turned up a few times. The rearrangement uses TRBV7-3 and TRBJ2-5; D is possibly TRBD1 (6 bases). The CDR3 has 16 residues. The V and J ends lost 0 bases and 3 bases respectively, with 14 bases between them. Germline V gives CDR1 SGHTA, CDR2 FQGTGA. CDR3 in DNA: TGTGCCAGCAGCTTAACCGGACAGACTACGAAAGAGACCCAGTACTTC. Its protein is CASSLTGQTTKETQYF.

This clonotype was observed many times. DNA of the CDR3: TGTGCCAGCAGACCCATTTATAACCTCACAGGTCCTAAAGCTTTCTTT. It specifies CASRPIYNLTGPKAFF. V gene TRBV27 combines with J gene TRBJ1-1, with D possibly being TRBD1 (5 bases). This CDR3 contains 16 residues. Germline V gives CDR1 MNHEY, CDR2 SMNVEV (reference sequence). The ends were cut back, 6 bases at V and 9 bases at J, with 26 bases in the middle.

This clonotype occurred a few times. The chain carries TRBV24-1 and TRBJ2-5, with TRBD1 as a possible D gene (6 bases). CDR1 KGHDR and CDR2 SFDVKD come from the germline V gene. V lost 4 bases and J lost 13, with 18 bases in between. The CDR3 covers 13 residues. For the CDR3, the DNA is TGTGCCACCAGTGACCCTGACAGGCCACAAAGGTACTTC. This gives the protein CATSDPDRPQRYF.

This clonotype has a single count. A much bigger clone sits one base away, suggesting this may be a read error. CDR3: CAGSLMGQLNTEAFF. The CDR3 bases are TGTGCCGGCAGTTTGATGGGGCAGTTGAACACTGAAGCTTTCTTT. The rearrangement joins TRBV12-3 or TRBV12-4 to TRBJ1-1; weak D call: TRBD1 (5 bases). CDR3 length equals 15 residues.

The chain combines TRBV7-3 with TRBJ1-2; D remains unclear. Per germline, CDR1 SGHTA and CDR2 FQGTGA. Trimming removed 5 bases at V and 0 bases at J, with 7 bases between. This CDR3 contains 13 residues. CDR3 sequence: CASSLETNYGYTF. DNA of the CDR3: TGTGCCAGCAGCCTAGAAACTAACTATGGCTACACCTTC. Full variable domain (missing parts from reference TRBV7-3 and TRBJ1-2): GAGVSQTPSNKVTEKGKYVELRCDPISGHTALYWYRQSLGQGPEFLIYFQGTGAADDSGLPNDRFFAVRPEGSVSTLKIQRTERGDSAVYLCASSLETNYGYTFGSGTRLTVV.

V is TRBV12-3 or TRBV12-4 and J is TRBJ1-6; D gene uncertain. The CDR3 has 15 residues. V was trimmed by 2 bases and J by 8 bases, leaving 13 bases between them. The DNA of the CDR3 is TGTGCCAGCAGTTTATTCCTCCCCCGGGATTCACCCCTCCACTTT. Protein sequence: CASSLFLPRDSPLHF.

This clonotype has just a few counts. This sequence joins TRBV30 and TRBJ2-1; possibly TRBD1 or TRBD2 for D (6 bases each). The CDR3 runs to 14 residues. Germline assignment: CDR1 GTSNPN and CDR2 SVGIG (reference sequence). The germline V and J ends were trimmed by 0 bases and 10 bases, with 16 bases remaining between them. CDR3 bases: TGTGCCTGGAGTGTAGGGTCGGGGGCAAGGGAGCAGTTCTTC. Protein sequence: CAWSVGSGAREQFF.

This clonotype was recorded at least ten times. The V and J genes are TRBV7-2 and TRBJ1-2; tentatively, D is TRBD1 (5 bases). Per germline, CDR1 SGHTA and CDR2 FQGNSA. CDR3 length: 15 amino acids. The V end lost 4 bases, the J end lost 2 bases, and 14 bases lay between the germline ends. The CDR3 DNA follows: TGTGCCAGCAGCTCATTTCACGGGGACAACTATGGCTACACCTTC. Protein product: CASSSFHGDNYGYTF.

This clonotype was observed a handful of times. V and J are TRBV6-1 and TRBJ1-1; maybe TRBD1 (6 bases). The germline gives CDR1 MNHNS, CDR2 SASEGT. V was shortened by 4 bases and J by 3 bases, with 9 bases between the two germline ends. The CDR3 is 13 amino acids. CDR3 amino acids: CASSVTGYTEAFF. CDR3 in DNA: TGTGCCAGCAGTGTCACAGGGTACACTGAAGCTTTCTTT.

This CDR3 reads CASRKRGGSYEQYF. DNA for the CDR3: TGCGCCAGCAGGAAGCGGGGCGGATCCTACGAGCAGTACTTC. This rearrangement joins TRBV10-2 to TRBJ2-7; 7 positions match TRBD2. The CDR3 covers 14 residues. Germline V gene lookup returns CDR1 WSHSY and CDR2 SAAADI. V lost 6 bases, J lost 1 base, and 6 bases stayed unmatched.

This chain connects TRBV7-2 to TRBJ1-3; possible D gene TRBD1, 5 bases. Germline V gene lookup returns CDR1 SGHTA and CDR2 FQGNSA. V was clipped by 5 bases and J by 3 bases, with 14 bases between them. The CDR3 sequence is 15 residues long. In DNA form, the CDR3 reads TGTGCCAGCAGCCGTGGCAGGGACGGTGGAAACACCATATATTTT. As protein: CASSRGRDGGNTIYF.

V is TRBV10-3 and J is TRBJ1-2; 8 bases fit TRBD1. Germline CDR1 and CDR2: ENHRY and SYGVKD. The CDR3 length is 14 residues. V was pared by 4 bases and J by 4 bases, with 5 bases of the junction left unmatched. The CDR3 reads CAISGGQGGYGYTF. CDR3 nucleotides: TGTGCCATCAGTGGTGGACAGGGCGGCTATGGCTACACCTTC.

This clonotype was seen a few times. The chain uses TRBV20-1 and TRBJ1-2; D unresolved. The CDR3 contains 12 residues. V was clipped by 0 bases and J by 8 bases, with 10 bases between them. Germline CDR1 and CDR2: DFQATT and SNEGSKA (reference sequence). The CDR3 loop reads CSARESGSGYTF. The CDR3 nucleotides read TGCAGTGCTAGAGAGTCTGGGAGCGGCTACACCTTC.

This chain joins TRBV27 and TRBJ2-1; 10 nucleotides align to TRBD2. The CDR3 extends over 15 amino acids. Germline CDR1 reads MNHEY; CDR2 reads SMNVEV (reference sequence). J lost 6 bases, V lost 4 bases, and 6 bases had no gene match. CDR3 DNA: TGTGCCAGCAGTTCCGGGACTAGCGCGGGCAATGAGCAGTTCTTC. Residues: CASSSGTSAGNEQFF.

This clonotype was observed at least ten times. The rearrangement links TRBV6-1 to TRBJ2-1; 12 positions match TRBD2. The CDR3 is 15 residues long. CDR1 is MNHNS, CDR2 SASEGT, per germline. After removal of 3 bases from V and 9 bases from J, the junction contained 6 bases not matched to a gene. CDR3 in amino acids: CASSEASSGRGEQFF. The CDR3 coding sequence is TGTGCCAGCAGTGAGGCGTCTAGCGGGAGGGGTGAGCAGTTCTTC.

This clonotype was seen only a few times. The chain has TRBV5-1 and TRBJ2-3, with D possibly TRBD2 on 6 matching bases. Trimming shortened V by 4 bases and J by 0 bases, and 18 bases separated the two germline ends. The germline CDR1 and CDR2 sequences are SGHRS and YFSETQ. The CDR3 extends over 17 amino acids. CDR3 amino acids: CASSPLGGKGSTDTQYF. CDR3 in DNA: TGCGCCAGCAGCCCTCTCGGAGGGAAAGGGAGCACAGATACGCAGTATTTT. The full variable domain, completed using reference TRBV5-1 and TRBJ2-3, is KAGVTQTPRYLIKTRGQQVTLSCSPISGHRSVSWYQQTPGQGLQFLFEYFSETQRNKGNFPGRFSGRQFSNSRSEMNVSTLELGDSALYLCASSPLGGKGSTDTQYFGPGTRLTVL.

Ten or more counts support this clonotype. In nucleotides, the CDR3 is TGTGCCAGTAGCGCCGGGACCCATGGCGGGACAGATACGCAGTATTTT. It yields the protein CASSAGTHGGTDTQYF. V usage is TRBV19 and J usage is TRBJ2-3; D could derive from TRBD1 or TRBD2 (5 bases each). CDR3 length equals 16 residues. V lost 6 bases and J 3 bases, leaving 19 bases between the germline ends. The germline gives CDR1 LNHDA, CDR2 SQIVND (reference sequence).

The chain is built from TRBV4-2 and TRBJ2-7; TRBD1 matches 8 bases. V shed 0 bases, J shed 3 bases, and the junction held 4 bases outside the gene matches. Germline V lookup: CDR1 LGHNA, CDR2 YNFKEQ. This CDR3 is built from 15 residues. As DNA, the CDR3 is TGTGCCAGCAGCCAAGAAGGGGACAGGAGCTACGAGCAGTACTTC. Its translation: CASSQEGDRSYEQYF.

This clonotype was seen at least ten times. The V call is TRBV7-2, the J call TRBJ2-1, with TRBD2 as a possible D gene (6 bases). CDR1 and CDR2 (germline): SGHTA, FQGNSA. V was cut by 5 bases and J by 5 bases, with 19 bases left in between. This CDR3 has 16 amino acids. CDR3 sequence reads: CASSRASSVGDNEQFF. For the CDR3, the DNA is TGTGCCAGCAGCCGCGCTTCTAGCGTTGGGGACAATGAGCAGTTCTTC.

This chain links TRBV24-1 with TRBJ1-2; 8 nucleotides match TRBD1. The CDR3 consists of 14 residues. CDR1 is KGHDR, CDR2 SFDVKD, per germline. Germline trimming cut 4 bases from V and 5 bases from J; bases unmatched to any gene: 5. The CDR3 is CATSEAGGSYGYTF. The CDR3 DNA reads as TGTGCCACCAGTGAAGCAGGGGGCTCATATGGCTACACCTTC.

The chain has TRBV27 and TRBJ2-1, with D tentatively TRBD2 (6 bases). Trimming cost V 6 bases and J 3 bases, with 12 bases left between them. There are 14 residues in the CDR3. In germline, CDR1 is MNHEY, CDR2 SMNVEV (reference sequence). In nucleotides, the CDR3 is TGTGCCAGCAGCCTCGGACTACACTACAATGAGCAGTTCTTC. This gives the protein CASSLGLHYNEQFF.